The 30 T cell receptor beta chains presented below share a single source sample, sequenced in a study of T cell repertoires in cytomegalovirus infection. Via MiXCR, TCRdb re-called the reads, giving one row per CDR3 protein. The table shows about 530,000 distinct CDR3 sequences, with around 27% occurring only once. Sample: PBMCs. These receptors were taken from a human donor in good health (CMV status not recorded). Some clones in this sample may be carry-over from other donors' samples.

The CDR3 region has the DNA TGTGCCAGCAGCTTGCCCGGGACTAGCGGGAGAGAGGAACAGTTCTTC. It translates to CASSLPGTSGREEQFF. The chain has TRBV5-4 and TRBJ2-1; 14 nucleotides agree with TRBD2. V lost 1 base and J lost 13; bases outside the gene matches: 10. Looked up from germline, CDR1 is SGHNT and CDR2 is YYREEE (reference sequence). The CDR3 sequence is 16 residues long.

This rearrangement joins TRBV12-3 or TRBV12-4 to TRBJ2-1; D possibly matches TRBD1 or TRBD2 (6 bases each). Trimming removed 5 bases at V and 3 bases at J, with 20 bases between. The CDR3 loop spans 17 amino acids. The chain's CDR3 is CASSPDTGASDYNEQFF. The CDR3 nucleotides are TGTGCCAGCAGTCCCGATACGGGGGCTTCGGACTACAATGAGCAGTTCTTC.

This chain joins TRBV28 and TRBJ2-3; TRBD2 agrees at 8 bases. The junction had 7 bases not matched to a gene; V was cut back by 1 base and J by 4 bases. CDR3 length: 16 residues. CDR1 and CDR2 from the germline V gene are MDHEN and SYDVKM. For the CDR3, the DNA is TGTGCCAGCAGTTTATCGGGACTAGGTGCGGCAGATACGCAGTATTTT. Amino acids: CASSLSGLGAADTQYF.

The chain joins TRBV2 to TRBJ2-2; D may be TRBD1 or TRBD2 (6 bases each). With 11 bases removed from V and 6 bases from J, the gap between germline ends came to 16 bases. Germline loops: CDR1 SNHLY, CDR2 FYNNEI. CDR3 size: 13 residues. In DNA, the CDR3 is TGTGCCGGCATCTACAGGGAGGCCGGGGAGCTGTTTTTT. It is translated as CAGIYREAGELFF.

The J gene is TRBJ2-6, the V gene TRBV6-5; D gene uncertain. The germline V gene encodes CDR1 MNHEY and CDR2 SVGAGI. The CDR3 has 17 residues. V lost 0 bases, J lost 0 bases, and 9 bases lay in between. As DNA, the CDR3 is TGTGCCAGCAGTTACTCGTATCAAACCTCTGGGGCCAACGTCCTGACTTTC. This translates into CASSYSYQTSGANVLTF.

The rearrangement uses TRBV4-3 and TRBJ2-3; D gene unclear. Germline values: CDR1 LGHNA, CDR2 YSLEER. The V and J ends lost 0 bases and 3 bases respectively, with 4 bases between them. The CDR3 contains 13 residues. DNA of the CDR3: TGCGCCAGCAGCCAAGACCGAACAGATACGCAGTATTTT. This codes for CASSQDRTDTQYF.

This sequence joins TRBV7-9 and TRBJ1-3; no clear D gene. CDR1 and CDR2 (germline): SEHNR, FQNEAQ (reference sequence). V shed 5 bases and J shed 5 bases, with 19 bases lying between them. CDR3 length: 16 amino acids. The CDR3 DNA reads TGTGCCAGCAGCACCCGACGCGAGACGAGGCGAAACACCATATATTTT. This encodes CASSTRRETRRNTIYF.

The chain carries TRBV23-1 and TRBJ2-2; possibly TRBD1 or TRBD2 for D (5 bases each). TRBV23-1 has ORF status, its function being uncertain. With 0 bases removed from V and 1 base from J, the gap between germline ends came to 21 bases. There are 20 residues in the CDR3. Here the CDR3 DNA reads TGCGCCAGCAGTCAATCGACGCGGGCGAAGGGGCAGCGGAACACCGGGGAGCTGTTTTTT. Amino acid sequence: CASSQSTRAKGQRNTGELFF.

This clonotype was counted many times. V usage is TRBV7-2 and J usage is TRBJ2-6, with D tentatively TRBD2 (5 bases). The V end lost 4 bases, the J end lost 4 bases, and 8 bases lay between the germline ends. CDR1 SGHTA and CDR2 FQGNSA come from the germline V gene. This CDR3 region has 14 residues. CDR3 amino acids: CASSSRGGANVLTF. CDR3 DNA: TGTGCCAGCAGCTCCCGGGGAGGGGCCAACGTCCTGACTTTC.

V is TRBV6-2 or TRBV6-3 and J is TRBJ2-7; D possibly corresponds to TRBD2 (6 bases). This CDR3 is 13 amino acids long. In germline, CDR1 is MNHEY, CDR2 SVGEGT. Trimming pared 8 bases from V and 0 bases from J, leaving 11 bases between. CDR3 coding DNA: TGTGCCAGCGGGAGGCCAGCCTCCTACGAGCAGTACGTC. The encoded protein is CASGRPASYEQYV.

Only a few counts were recorded for this clonotype. The chain uses TRBV11-3 and TRBJ2-1, with 12 bases matching TRBD1. CDR3 length equals 15 residues. Germline trimming cut 5 bases from V and 5 bases from J; bases unmatched to any gene: 4. Germline CDR1 and CDR2: SGHNT and YENEEA. As DNA, the CDR3 is TGTGCCAGCAGCCGGGACAGGGGGCCGAACAATGAGCAGTTCTTC. This codes for CASSRDRGPNNEQFF.

This clonotype occurred many times. This chain connects TRBV7-9 to TRBJ2-5; no clear D. CDR1 SEHNR and CDR2 FQNEAQ come from the germline V gene (reference sequence). V was pared by 5 bases and J by 1 base, with 11 bases between. The CDR3 is 14 residues long. CDR3 nucleotides: TGTGCCAGCAGCGGGCATGCAGTCCAAGAGACCCAGTACTTC. Protein product: CASSGHAVQETQYF. The full variable domain, its missing parts supplied by reference TRBV7-9 and TRBJ2-5, is DTGVSQNPRHKITKRGQNVTFRCDPISEHNRLYWYRQTLGQGPEFLTYFQNEAQLEKSRLLSDRFSAERPKGSFSTLEIQRTEQGDSAMYLCASSGHAVQETQYFGPGTRLLVL.

The table lists this clonotype with a few counts. The DNA of the CDR3 is TGTGCCAGCAGCTTTGCCGGGGATCTCTCCTACAATGAGCAGTTCTTC. It yields the protein CASSFAGDLSYNEQFF. V gene TRBV7-9 combines with J gene TRBJ2-1, with D maybe TRBD2 (5 bases). Germline V lookup: CDR1 SEHNR, CDR2 FQNEAQ (reference sequence). This CDR3 has 16 amino acids. The germline V and J ends were trimmed by 3 bases and 0 bases, with 12 bases remaining between them.

This clonotype turned up a few times. This sequence joins TRBV6-2 or TRBV6-3 and TRBJ2-2; D ambiguous. V was trimmed by 2 bases and J by 3 bases, leaving 7 bases between them. CDR1 and CDR2 from the germline V gene are MNHEY and SVGEGT. This CDR3 is built from 14 residues. CDR3 sequence (DNA): TGTGCCAGCAGTTACCGACCCGACACCGGGGAGCTGTTTTTT. Amino acid sequence: CASSYRPDTGELFF.

The V gene is TRBV7-9, the J gene TRBJ2-7; a weak D match, TRBD2 (7 bases). This CDR3 spans 14 amino acids. Germline CDR1 SEHNR, CDR2 FQNEAQ (reference sequence). V lost 5 bases and J 5 bases, leaving 16 bases between the germline ends. The CDR3 nucleotides are TGTGCCAGCAGCCATTGGGGGAGGGGGGACGAGCAGTACTTC. It codes for CASSHWGRGDEQYF. The whole variable domain, remainder taken from reference TRBV7-9 and TRBJ2-7, is DTGVSQNPRHKITKRGQNVTFRCDPISEHNRLYWYRQTLGQGPEFLTYFQNEAQLEKSRLLSDRFSAERPKGSFSTLEIQRTEQGDSAMYLCASSHWGRGDEQYFGPGTRLTVT.

The rearrangement uses TRBV7-9 and TRBJ1-6; 9 bases line up with TRBD1. The CDR3 covers 15 residues. Trimming at V came to 6 bases and at J to 4 bases, leaving 4 bases not matched to a gene. The germline gives CDR1 SEHNR, CDR2 FQNEAQ (reference sequence). The CDR3 nucleotides read TGTGCCAGCAGTGGGGACAGGGAGTATAATTCACCCCTCCACTTT. This encodes CASSGDREYNSPLHF.

This clonotype was picked up one time. The chain joins TRBV6-2 or TRBV6-3 to TRBJ2-7, with TRBD2 matching 9 bases. Germline V gene data show CDR1 as MNHEY and CDR2 as SVGEGT. The CDR3 spans 16 residues. The ends lost 4 bases at V and 0 bases at J; junction bases unmatched: 7. CDR3 DNA sequence: TGTGCCAGCAGTTTGCTGAATAGCGGGAGCTCCTACGAGCAGTACTTC. Residues: CASSLLNSGSSYEQYF.

This clonotype was recorded at least ten times. Written as DNA, the CDR3 is TGTGCCAGCAGCTTAAGTGCTGCGAACACTGAAGCTTTCTTT. Translation gives CASSLSAANTEAFF. The chain combines TRBV7-9 with TRBJ1-1; no definite D call. The CDR3 contains 14 residues. Looked up from germline, CDR1 is SEHNR and CDR2 is FQNEAQ (reference sequence). With 2 bases removed from V and 1 base from J, the gap between germline ends came to 8 bases.

This clonotype showed up many times. This chain joins TRBV7-2 and TRBJ2-3, with 13 bases identical to TRBD2. V trimming: 0 bases; J trimming: 9 bases; junction bases outside the gene matches: 9. The germline gives CDR1 SGHTA, CDR2 FQGNSA. The CDR3 is made up of 17 amino acids. The chain's CDR3 is CASSLARTSGGPGTQYF. For the CDR3, the DNA is TGTGCCAGCAGCTTAGCGCGGACTAGCGGGGGCCCCGGCACGCAGTATTTT.

The chain links TRBV27 to TRBJ1-5, with D tentatively TRBD1 (6 bases). Germline CDR1 MNHEY, CDR2 SMNVEV (reference sequence). Trimming cost V 3 bases and J 7 bases, with 13 bases left between them. The CDR3 loop spans 14 amino acids. Here the CDR3 DNA reads TGTGCCAGCAGTTTTTTGGGCAGGGGACAGCCCCAGCATTTT. Protein product: CASSFLGRGQPQHF.

This clonotype was seen at least ten times. This sequence joins TRBV7-8 and TRBJ1-6, with D possibly matching TRBD1 (6 bases). CDR3 size: 12 residues. CDR1 is SGHVS, CDR2 FQNEAQ, per germline. Trimming shortened V by 8 bases and J by 5 bases, and 7 bases separated the two germline ends. CDR3 nucleotides: TGTGCCAGCGGACAGAATAATTCACCCCTCCACTTT. Protein: CASGQNNSPLHF.

This clonotype was found a few times. The V gene is TRBV7-9, the J gene TRBJ1-2; the D is unclear. Trimming left V 5 bases short and J 8 bases short, with 15 bases between. The CDR3 sequence is 13 residues long. Germline-derived CDR1 and CDR2 are SEHNR and FQNEAQ (reference sequence). This CDR3 reads CASSPDGFGGYTF. The DNA of the CDR3 is TGTGCCAGCAGCCCGGACGGATTCGGCGGCTACACCTTC.

This chain connects TRBV11-3 to TRBJ2-3; 9 nucleotides agree with TRBD2. CDR3 length: 17 amino acids. Trimming at V came to 5 bases and at J to 5 bases, leaving 14 bases not matched to a gene. Germline CDR1 is SGHNT and CDR2 is YENEEA. The CDR3, as DNA: TGTGCCAGCAGCCTTACCGGGGGCGGGGGGGGCCGAGATACGCAGTATTTT. The encoded protein is CASSLTGGGGGRDTQYF.

This clonotype has just a few counts. The chain is built from TRBV27 and TRBJ1-2; D perhaps matches TRBD1 (5 bases). Germline V gives CDR1 MNHEY, CDR2 SMNVEV (reference sequence). V lost 6 bases and J 4 bases, leaving 12 bases between the germline ends. The CDR3 covers 13 residues. In nucleotides, the CDR3 is TGTGCCAGCAGATCCGGGGGTTCCTATGGCTACACCTTC. As protein: CASRSGGSYGYTF.

The chain combines TRBV7-2 with TRBJ2-1; 13 positions match TRBD2. Germline V gives CDR1 SGHTA, CDR2 FQGNSA. The trim removed 8 bases at V and 5 bases at J, leaving 3 bases unmatched. The CDR3 has 14 residues. This CDR3 reads CASGTSGNNNEQFF. CDR3 DNA: TGTGCCAGCGGGACTAGCGGGAACAACAATGAGCAGTTCTTC.

The V gene is TRBV6-2 or TRBV6-3, the J gene TRBJ2-2, with 7 nucleotides matching TRBD1. V lost 0 bases and J lost 1; bases outside the gene matches: 8. CDR3 length: 18 amino acids. Germline-derived CDR1 and CDR2 are MNHEY and SVGEGT. CDR3 bases: TGTGCCAGCAGTTACTCGGAATCGGGACAGCAGAACACCGGGGAGCTGTTTTTT. Its translation: CASSYSESGQQNTGELFF.

This sequence joins TRBV6-2 or TRBV6-3 and TRBJ1-1; D call uncertain. The CDR3 runs to 18 residues. Germline CDR1 is MNHEY and CDR2 is SVGEGT. Between the trimmed V and J ends, which lost 4 bases and 2 bases, there was a span of 23 bases. The CDR3 DNA is TGTGCCAGCAGTTTCGTAACTGGGCGCCGTCGGGCTAACACTGAAGCTTTCTTT. Protein product: CASSFVTGRRRANTEAFF.

In this sample, this clonotype turned up many times. V is TRBV12-3 or TRBV12-4 and J is TRBJ1-3; TRBD1 aligns across 10 bases. With V trimmed by 6 bases and J by 4 bases, 6 bases remained unmatched. This CDR3 is 15 amino acids long. The CDR3 DNA is TGTGCCAGCAGCTTGGGACAGGGGAGCGGAAACACCATATATTTT. Translating gives CASSLGQGSGNTIYF.

This clonotype was counted many times. The chain combines TRBV6-1 with TRBJ2-1; 8 bases fit TRBD2. The CDR3 has 16 residues. J was trimmed by 11 bases and V by 2 bases; bases with no gene match: 14. CDR1 is MNHNS, CDR2 SASEGT, per germline. CDR3 bases: TGTGCCAGCAGTGAATCCCCGACAGGAAGCGGGAGTAAGCAGTTCTTC. This encodes CASSESPTGSGSKQFF.

The rearrangement uses TRBV6-1 and TRBJ2-5, with D perhaps matching TRBD2 (7 bases). Trimming took off 6 bases at V and 3 bases at J, with 23 bases between the two ends. The germline gives CDR1 MNHNS, CDR2 SASEGT. CDR3 size: 17 residues. Here the CDR3 reads CASSPLGGASPKETQYF. CDR3 DNA: TGTGCCAGCAGCCCTCTGGGGGGGGCCTCGCCTAAAGAGACCCAGTACTTC.